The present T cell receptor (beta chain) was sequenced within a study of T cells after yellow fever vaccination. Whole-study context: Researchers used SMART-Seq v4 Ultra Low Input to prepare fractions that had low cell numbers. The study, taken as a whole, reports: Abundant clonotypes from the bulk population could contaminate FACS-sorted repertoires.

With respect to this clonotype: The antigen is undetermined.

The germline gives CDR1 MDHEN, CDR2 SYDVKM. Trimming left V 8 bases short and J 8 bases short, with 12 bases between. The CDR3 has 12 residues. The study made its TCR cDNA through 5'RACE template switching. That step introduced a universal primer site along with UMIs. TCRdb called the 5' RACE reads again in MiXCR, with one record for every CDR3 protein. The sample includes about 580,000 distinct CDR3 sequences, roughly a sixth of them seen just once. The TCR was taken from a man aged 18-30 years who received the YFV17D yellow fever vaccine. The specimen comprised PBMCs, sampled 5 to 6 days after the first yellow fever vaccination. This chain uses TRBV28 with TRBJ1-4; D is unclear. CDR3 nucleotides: TGTGCCAGCCACCCTCCCGGGGAAAAACTGTTTTTT. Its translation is CASHPPGEKLFF.